The 8 T cell receptor beta chains in this list originate from one sample, sequenced in a study of control samples from healthy donors and cancer patients. The repertoire was sequenced with immunoSEQ multiplex PCR; TCRdb's copy has only in-frame clones and lacks some. This repertoire shows 45,000 to 55,000 clones, 95% found once; its top ten account for 2.4%. What was sequenced was blood. The receptors derive from a man aged 25 to 40 in good health.

This clone is a singleton in its sample. V gene TRBV14 combines with J gene TRBJ2-2; unclear D gene. Looked up from germline, CDR1 is SGHDN and CDR2 is FVKESK. CDR3 length: 14 residues. Trimming left V 0 bases short and J 6 bases short, with 8 bases between. CDR3 coding DNA: TGTGCCAGCAGCCAAGATTGGACGGCCGGGGAGCTGTTTTTT. This sequence encodes CASSQDWTAGELFF. The complete variable domain, with remaining parts taken from reference TRBV14 and TRBJ2-2, reads EAGVTQFPSHSVIEKGQTVTLRCDPISGHDNLYWYRRVMGKEIKFLLHFVKESKQDESGMPNNRFLAERTGGTYSTLKVQPAELEDSGVYFCASSQDWTAGELFFGEGSRLTVL.

CDR3 in DNA: TGTGCCTGGAGTGTACGTGCCCCCCCGCTGGTGAACACTGAAGCTTTCTTT. Translated, it gives CAWSVRAPPLVNTEAFF. The gene calls are TRBV30 and TRBJ1-1; D is ambiguous. Between the trimmed V and J ends, which lost 0 bases and 0 bases, there was a span of 17 bases. Looked up from germline, CDR1 is GTSNPN and CDR2 is SVGIG (reference sequence). The CDR3 sequence is 17 residues long.

This chain links TRBV28 with TRBJ1-4; D is unclear. Germline V gene sequence: CDR1 MDHEN, CDR2 SYDVKM. CDR3 length equals 16 residues. Trimming took 5 bases from V and 0 from J, leaving 13 bases between them. The CDR3: CASSPQFGATNEKLFF. The CDR3 coding sequence is TGTGCCAGCAGTCCCCAATTCGGGGCAACTAATGAAAAACTGTTTTTT.

The rearrangement uses TRBV27 and TRBJ2-7, with 9 bases that match TRBD1. CDR3 size: 14 residues. Germline V gene data show CDR1 as MNHEY and CDR2 as SMNVEV (reference sequence). The trim removed 2 bases at V and 2 bases at J, leaving 1 base unmatched. The CDR3 sequence: CASSLTGGPYEQYF. The CDR3 nucleotides are TGTGCCAGCAGTTTAACAGGGGGCCCCTACGAGCAGTACTTC.

This sequence joins TRBV30 and TRBJ1-3; TRBD1 might be the D (6 bases). CDR1 is GTSNPN, CDR2 SVGIG, per germline (reference sequence). The CDR3 extends over 14 amino acids. Trimming took off 5 bases at V and 0 bases at J, with 11 bases between the two ends. Written as DNA, the CDR3 is TGTGCCTGGGACAGGAAGAGCTCTGGAAACACCATATATTTT. Encoded protein: CAWDRKSSGNTIYF.

The chain is built from TRBV18 and TRBJ2-3, with a weak D call TRBD2 (6 bases). V was pared by 6 bases and J by 6 bases, with 13 bases between. Germline CDR1 KGHSH, CDR2 LQKENI. The CDR3 covers 13 residues. This CDR3 reads CASSVGRGDTQYF. CDR3 in DNA: TGTGCCAGCTCCGTAGGACGGGGGGATACGCAGTATTTT.

This sequence joins TRBV9 and TRBJ1-6; weak D call: TRBD1 (6 bases). The CDR3 consists of 18 residues. Trimming left V 4 bases short and J 10 bases short, with 27 bases between. Germline CDR1 SGDLS, CDR2 YYNGEE. In nucleotides, the CDR3 is TGTGCCAGCAGCCCTAGGAGGTGGGGGGCTGCTTTCTGCTCACCCCTCCACTTT. Protein: CASSPRRWGAAFCSPLHF.

The CDR3 nucleotides are TGTGCCAGCAGCCACGACTCTAATGAGCAGTTCTTC. Translated: CASSHDSNEQFF. The chain joins TRBV7-3 to TRBJ2-1; D unresolved. CDR1 is SGHTA, CDR2 FQGTGA, per germline. This CDR3 is built from 12 residues. V was cut by 5 bases and J by 7 bases, with 9 bases left in between.